The 24 T cell receptor beta chains given below trace back to one sample, sequenced in a study of OX40 agonist ivuxolimab in advanced cancers. Generated by immunoSEQ multiplex PCR, the TCRdb table keeps only in-frame clones and is missing some. The repertoire holds around 39,000 clones, with around 80% as singletons. The sequencing used CD4+ or CD8+ T cells sorted from blood, collected in a trial of the OX40 agonist ivuxolimab. The receptor source for this set is an adult with an advanced solid tumor such as melanoma, head and neck, liver or kidney cancer.

The chain employs TRBV9 and TRBJ2-3; TRBD2 matches at 11 bases. J was trimmed by 1 base and V by 0 bases; bases with no gene match: 13. CDR1 and CDR2 from the germline V gene are SGDLS and YYNGEE. This CDR3 is 20 amino acids long. Here the CDR3 reads CASSVANSGGAEGRTDTQYF. In nucleotides, the CDR3 is TGTGCCAGCAGCGTAGCAAATAGCGGGGGGGCAGAGGGACGCACAGATACGCAGTATTTT.

The genes are TRBV13 and TRBJ1-1; D is undetermined. This CDR3 is built from 13 residues. V was trimmed by 5 bases and J by 6 bases, leaving 13 bases between them. CDR1 is PRHDT, CDR2 FYEKMQ, per germline (reference sequence). CDR3: CASSPPVIPEAFF. DNA for the CDR3: TGTGCCAGCAGCCCACCGGTGATCCCTGAAGCTTTCTTT. Using reference TRBV13 and TRBJ1-1 for the parts outside the CDR3, the full variable domain is AAGVIQSPRHLIKEKRETATLKCYPIPRHDTVYWYQQGPGQDPQFLISFYEKMQSDKGSIPDRFSAQQFSDYHSELNMSSLELGDSALYFCASSPPVIPEAFFGQGTRLTVV.

There are a few counts of this clone. The V gene is TRBV2, the J gene TRBJ1-2; TRBD1 might be the D (5 bases). Trimming took off 3 bases at V and 7 bases at J, with 9 bases between the two ends. The CDR3 length is 12 residues. Germline V CDR1 and CDR2: SNHLY, FYNNEI. The CDR3 DNA reads as TGTGCCAGCAGTGATTGGGGGACTGGCTACACCTTC. Protein: CASSDWGTGYTF.

The V and J genes are TRBV2 and TRBJ2-5; D perhaps matches TRBD2 (7 bases). Trimming stripped 8 bases from V and 5 bases from J, with 9 bases between. Germline lookup yields CDR1 SNHLY and CDR2 FYNNEI. The CDR3 has 11 amino acids. The CDR3 loop reads CASGRGETQYF. DNA of the CDR3: TGTGCCAGCGGGAGGGGGGAGACCCAGTACTTC.

The V call is TRBV29-1, the J call TRBJ1-2, with 11 bases aligning to TRBD1. Trimming at V came to 5 bases and at J to 2 bases, leaving 4 bases not matched to a gene. The CDR3 consists of 14 residues. Germline CDR1 and CDR2: SQVTM and ANQGSEA. This chain's CDR3 is CSVSDRGQNYGYTF. DNA of the CDR3: TGCAGCGTTTCGGACAGGGGGCAAAACTATGGCTACACCTTC.

The V and J genes are TRBV6-5 and TRBJ1-2, with D unclear. Trimming shortened V by 2 bases and J by 4 bases, and 2 bases separated the two germline ends. Per germline, CDR1 MNHEY and CDR2 SVGAGI. CDR3 length: 11 amino acids. The CDR3 DNA follows: TGTGCCAGCAGTTACGGCTATGGCTACACCTTC. Its protein is CASSYGYGYTF.

This clone was seen once. CDR3 loop: CASSRISYNEQFF. The CDR3, as DNA: TGTGCCAGTTCACGGATATCCTACAATGAGCAGTTCTTC. The chain has TRBV7-9 and TRBJ2-1; D is unclear. The germline V gene encodes CDR1 SEHNR and CDR2 FQNEAQ (reference sequence). The CDR3 length is 13 residues. V gave up 9 bases and J gave up 1 base, with 10 bases separating them.

The chain carries TRBV2 and TRBJ2-5, with D possibly TRBD1 on 5 matching bases. This CDR3 has 15 residues. Germline values: CDR1 SNHLY, CDR2 FYNNEI. The V and J ends lost 2 bases and 3 bases respectively, with 13 bases between them. The CDR3 loop is CASSEQGREKETQYF. The DNA for the CDR3 is TGTGCCAGCAGTGAACAGGGCAGGGAAAAAGAGACCCAGTACTTC. Full variable domain (remainder filled in from reference TRBV2 and TRBJ2-5): EPEVTQTPSHQVTQMGQEVILRCVPISNHLYFYWYRQILGQKVEFLVSFYNNEISEKSEIFDDQFSVERPDGSNFTLKIRSTKLEDSAMYFCASSEQGREKETQYFGPGTRLLVL.

In its sample, this clone was seen a few times. A read error may produce the germline difference seen at one junction end. Additional DNA sequences in this sample encode the identical CDR3. This chain uses TRBV4-1 with TRBJ2-5; 9 bases line up with TRBD1. CDR1 and CDR2 from the germline V gene are MGHRA and YSYEKL. The CDR3 sequence is 14 residues long. The CDR3 DNA sequence: TGTGCCAGCAGCCAAGGGACAGGGAAAGAGACCCAGTACTTC. Translated: CASSQGTGKETQYF.

The chain joins TRBV7-9 to TRBJ2-7, with D perhaps assigned TRBD1 or TRBD2 (5 bases each). With 4 bases removed from V and 6 bases from J, the gap between germline ends came to 16 bases. Germline lookup yields CDR1 SEHNR and CDR2 FQNEAQ (reference sequence). The CDR3 is 14 amino acids. CDR3 sequence: CASSYTDSGPEQYF. The CDR3 DNA is TGTGCCAGCAGCTACACCGACAGCGGTCCCGAGCAGTACTTC.

The V gene is TRBV5-1, the J gene TRBJ2-3; no reliable D call. This CDR3 has 16 residues. Germline V lookup: CDR1 SGHRS, CDR2 YFSETQ. Between the trimmed V and J ends, which lost 0 bases and 0 bases, there was a span of 11 bases. Written as DNA, the CDR3 is TGCGCCAGCAGCTTGGCCGTCGTGGGTAGCACAGATACGCAGTATTTT. It codes for CASSLAVVGSTDTQYF.

This clone was counted once. The chain has TRBV2 and TRBJ1-3; D remains unclear. CDR1 and CDR2 (germline): SNHLY, FYNNEI. This CDR3 is 16 amino acids long. The ends were cut back, 2 bases at V and 0 bases at J, with 11 bases in the middle. The CDR3 here is CASSENIAFSGNTIYF. The CDR3 DNA sequence: TGTGCCAGCAGTGAAAATATTGCTTTCTCTGGAAACACCATATATTTT.

This clone was seen just once. The chain links TRBV5-6 to TRBJ2-5; 13 nucleotides agree with TRBD2. Losses at the gene ends were 2 bases for V and 2 bases for J; bases not matched to a gene: 3. Germline V gives CDR1 SGHDT, CDR2 YYEEEE. This CDR3 comprises 16 residues. CDR3 DNA: TGTGCCAGCAGCTTAGGGACTAGCGGGGCTCAAGAGACCCAGTACTTC. Amino acid sequence: CASSLGTSGAQETQYF.

The rearrangement uses TRBV6-5 and TRBJ1-1, with D tentatively TRBD1 (5 bases). Trimming took off 4 bases at V and 5 bases at J, with 17 bases between the two ends. The CDR3 length is 15 residues. The germline V gene has CDR1 MNHEY and CDR2 SVGAGI. CDR3 sequence: CASSSSGLGRTEAFF. Written as DNA, the CDR3 is TGTGCCAGCAGTTCCTCAGGGTTAGGGAGGACTGAAGCTTTCTTT.

The rearrangement joins TRBV11-2 to TRBJ2-3; D is uncertain. The V gene lost 5 bases and the J gene lost 0 bases, with 18 bases spanning the gap. The CDR3 runs to 17 residues. The germline CDR1 and CDR2 sequences are SGHAT and FQNNGV. CDR3 sequence: CASSPTRARKSTDTQYF. The DNA of the CDR3 is TGTGCCAGCAGCCCCACAAGAGCCAGGAAGAGCACAGATACGCAGTATTTT.

The V and J genes are TRBV4-1 and TRBJ1-2; a possible D gene is TRBD1 (5 bases). Looked up from germline, CDR1 is MGHRA and CDR2 is YSYEKL. This CDR3 spans 17 amino acids. Trimming pared 0 bases from V and 4 bases from J, leaving 18 bases between. The CDR3 DNA sequence: TGCGCCAGCAGCCAAGAAGGGGTCGCAGGGCCAGTCTATGGCTACACCTTC. As protein: CASSQEGVAGPVYGYTF.

The chain employs TRBV27 and TRBJ2-7; no definite D call. Germline CDR1 MNHEY, CDR2 SMNVEV (reference sequence). The CDR3 extends over 14 amino acids. Trimming removed 0 bases from V and 1 base from J, with 7 bases in between. The CDR3 reads CASSLSAVSYEQYF. CDR3 DNA sequence: TGTGCCAGCAGTTTATCCGCAGTTTCCTACGAGCAGTACTTC.

The chain is built from TRBV11-2 and TRBJ2-7; 7 nucleotides match TRBD2. From germline, CDR1 is SGHAT and CDR2 FQNNGV. J was trimmed by 3 bases and V by 1 base; bases with no gene match: 6. This CDR3 is 15 amino acids long. The CDR3 loop reads CASSLGGGPFYEQYF. DNA for the CDR3: TGTGCCAGCAGCTTAGGGGGGGGTCCTTTCTACGAGCAGTACTTC.

The chain uses TRBV30 and TRBJ2-7; TRBD1 agrees at 8 bases. This CDR3 has 16 amino acids. Trimming took 4 bases from V and 5 from J; bases not matched to a gene: 16. The germline CDR1 and CDR2 sequences are GTSNPN and SVGIG (reference sequence). In nucleotides, the CDR3 is TGTGCCTGGACCCTCCAGGACAGGGAGGTGGCAGACGAGCAGTACTTC. It yields the protein CAWTLQDREVADEQYF.

This clone was detected only once. The rearrangement joins TRBV7-9 to TRBJ1-2; no definite D call. CDR1 and CDR2 from the germline V gene are SEHNR and FQNEAQ (reference sequence). Deletions cut 5 bases from V and 2 bases from J, with 12 bases between. The CDR3 contains 14 residues. The CDR3 DNA reads TGTGCCAGCAGCACCAGACCCGGAAACTATGGCTACACCTTC. Translation gives CASSTRPGNYGYTF.

The genes are TRBV19 and TRBJ1-2; D is uncertain. Trimming cost V 3 bases and J 0 bases, with 11 bases left between them. In germline, CDR1 is LNHDA, CDR2 SQIVND (reference sequence). The CDR3 consists of 15 residues. CDR3 coding DNA: TGTGCCAGTAGTATCCAGATGAAAGCTAACTATGGCTACACCTTC. Translating gives CASSIQMKANYGYTF.

The chain links TRBV9 to TRBJ2-5; 12 bases fit TRBD2. The CDR3 extends over 17 amino acids. The germline V gene encodes CDR1 SGDLS and CDR2 YYNGEE. The J segment lost 0 bases and the V segment lost 3 bases, leaving 6 bases of the junction unmatched. The CDR3 DNA reads TGTGCCAGCAGCGATGGACTAGCGGGGACCTACCAAGAGACCCAGTACTTC. Translation: CASSDGLAGTYQETQYF.

The DNA for the CDR3 is TGTGCCAGCTGGGTAGCGGGGAGTTACAATGAGCAGTTCTTC. Translating gives CASWVAGSYNEQFF. The J gene is TRBJ2-1, the V gene TRBV27, with TRBD2 matching 8 bases. Germline assignment: CDR1 MNHEY and CDR2 SMNVEV (reference sequence). The CDR3 length is 14 residues. V trimming: 8 bases; J trimming: 4 bases; junction bases outside the gene matches: 7.

This clone turned up a few times. V gene TRBV30 combines with J gene TRBJ2-7; tentative D call: TRBD1 (6 bases). The CDR3 sequence is 13 residues long. Per germline, CDR1 GTSNPN and CDR2 SVGIG (reference sequence). Between the trimmed V and J ends, which lost 2 bases and 4 bases, there was a span of 12 bases. The CDR3 reads CAWSLLQGYEQYF. DNA for the CDR3: TGTGCCTGGAGTCTACTACAGGGTTACGAGCAGTACTTC.